This is a list of T cell receptor beta chains from one sample in a study of response to subunit inactivated influenza vaccine. TCRdb passed the RT-PCR reads through MiXCR, listing each CDR3 protein once. The sample carries hundreds of thousands of distinct CDR3 sequences, approximately 17% recorded once. Sample: PBMCs from blood, taken 4 to 6 days after vaccination. The receptors shown here come from a man aged 50 or older who received an inactivated influenza vaccine. The CDR3 runs from the conserved cysteine through the conserved F or W. The order of the fields is V gene, J gene, CDR3 protein.

v_call: TRBV3-1
j_call: TRBJ1-1
cdr3_aa: CASSPFRQTGITEAFF

v_call: TRBV29-1
j_call: TRBJ1-4
cdr3_aa: CSASEGLREKLFF

v_call: TRBV14
j_call: TRBJ2-1
cdr3_aa: CASSQLGEGRGFEQFF

v_call: TRBV27
j_call: TRBJ2-2
cdr3_aa: CASSPGYAGELFF

v_call: TRBV4-3
j_call: TRBJ2-7
cdr3_aa: CASSQQTSYEQYF

v_call: TRBV11-2
j_call: TRBJ2-4
cdr3_aa: CASSWIVGQPKNIQYF

v_call: TRBV9
j_call: TRBJ2-5
cdr3_aa: CASSSLTGRSKETQYF

v_call: TRBV28
j_call: TRBJ1-3
cdr3_aa: CASSPIPGQGQISGNTIYF

v_call: TRBV20-1
j_call: TRBJ2-7
cdr3_aa: CSALADFYEQYF

v_call: TRBV7-9
j_call: TRBJ2-5
cdr3_aa: CASSLGRGGQYF

v_call: TRBV11-2
j_call: TRBJ1-3
cdr3_aa: CASSLGRSVGNTIYF

v_call: TRBV20-1
j_call: TRBJ1-4
cdr3_aa: CSAKLYGTRNEKLFF

v_call: TRBV12-3/TRBV12-4
j_call: TRBJ1-2
cdr3_aa: CASSLAAASGYTF

v_call: TRBV18
j_call: TRBJ2-2
cdr3_aa: CASSPRTLGQGARGELFF

v_call: TRBV20-1
j_call: TRBJ2-2
cdr3_aa: CSVAESNTGELFF

v_call: TRBV7-9
j_call: TRBJ2-1
cdr3_aa: CASSLAGKYNEQFF

v_call: TRBV5-1
j_call: TRBJ2-5
cdr3_aa: CASRWTGQETQYF

v_call: TRBV27
j_call: TRBJ1-1
cdr3_aa: CASSLSGFTEAFF

v_call: TRBV20-1
j_call: TRBJ1-1
cdr3_aa: CSARDSGGPWSAEAFF

v_call: TRBV28
j_call: TRBJ1-6
cdr3_aa: CASSLLGFNSPLHF

v_call: TRBV6-1
j_call: TRBJ1-2
cdr3_aa: CASSPAGTRGIGYTF

v_call: TRBV6-1
j_call: TRBJ2-1
cdr3_aa: CASGLAPYNEQFF

v_call: TRBV12-3/TRBV12-4
j_call: TRBJ2-1
cdr3_aa: CASSPDSQAYNEQFF

v_call: TRBV11-2
j_call: TRBJ2-3
cdr3_aa: CASSPWSADTQYF

v_call: TRBV15
j_call: TRBJ1-5
cdr3_aa: CATSRDKGAGNQPQHF

v_call: TRBV10-3
j_call: TRBJ1-1
cdr3_aa: CAIRDRINTEAFF

v_call: TRBV6-6
j_call: TRBJ1-4
cdr3_aa: CASSYRLPEKLFF

v_call: TRBV7-2
j_call: TRBJ1-5
cdr3_aa: CASSLSGTGTQPQHF

v_call: TRBV29-1
j_call: TRBJ2-7
cdr3_aa: CSIAQGRGYEQYF

v_call: TRBV7-6
j_call: TRBJ2-3
cdr3_aa: CASSLSGGRGDTQYF

v_call: TRBV5-1
j_call: TRBJ2-1
cdr3_aa: CASSFDRSGGALNEQFF

v_call: TRBV12-3/TRBV12-4
j_call: TRBJ2-2
cdr3_aa: CASSTTGFWGPGELFF

v_call: TRBV20-1
j_call: TRBJ2-1
cdr3_aa: CSARDPGGAYEQFF

v_call: TRBV10-3
j_call: TRBJ1-6
cdr3_aa: CAISDGIDNSPLHF

v_call: TRBV20-1
j_call: TRBJ2-3
cdr3_aa: CSAITSGISTDTQYF

v_call: TRBV10-3
j_call: TRBJ2-7
cdr3_aa: CAISSRDDSYEQYF

v_call: TRBV7-7
j_call: TRBJ2-5
cdr3_aa: CASSLSGLGVETQYF

v_call: TRBV11-2
j_call: TRBJ1-2
cdr3_aa: CASSLGSRGPYYGYTF

v_call: TRBV27
j_call: TRBJ2-7
cdr3_aa: CASSTDRVDNEQYF

v_call: TRBV11-1
j_call: TRBJ2-3
cdr3_aa: CASSSRGVSTDTQYF

v_call: TRBV12-3/TRBV12-4
j_call: TRBJ2-1
cdr3_aa: CASSPTSGLREQFF

v_call: TRBV7-2
j_call: TRBJ1-6
cdr3_aa: CASSLGTFNYF

v_call: TRBV5-1
j_call: TRBJ1-4
cdr3_aa: CASSLERQGAGEKLFF

v_call: TRBV6-2/TRBV6-3
j_call: TRBJ2-5
cdr3_aa: CASSLYRTRMETQYF

v_call: TRBV24-1
j_call: TRBJ1-1
cdr3_aa: CATSGPDTEAFF

v_call: TRBV5-1
j_call: TRBJ1-6
cdr3_aa: CASSLRGEGNSPLHF

v_call: TRBV18
j_call: TRBJ1-2
cdr3_aa: CASSPLQAGIYGYTF

v_call: TRBV6-4
j_call: TRBJ2-3
cdr3_aa: CASSARTVDTQYF

v_call: TRBV7-9
j_call: TRBJ2-1
cdr3_aa: CASSPPGLGPLNEQFF

v_call: TRBV6-1
j_call: TRBJ1-2
cdr3_aa: CASNGDSNYGYTF

v_call: TRBV12-3/TRBV12-4
j_call: TRBJ2-1
cdr3_aa: CASSFRGSYNEQFF

v_call: TRBV6-2/TRBV6-3
j_call: TRBJ2-6
cdr3_aa: CASSYSHGTLAQSGANVLTF

v_call: TRBV4-3
j_call: TRBJ2-7
cdr3_aa: CASSQGIAGTEYEQYF

v_call: TRBV19
j_call: TRBJ2-1
cdr3_aa: CASSSLASNEQFF